This T cell receptor (beta chain) was sequenced in a study of a mutant IDH1 vaccine in newly diagnosed glioma. About the research overall: Therapy received beforehand was radiotherapy, temozolomide, or both, with most patients given both.

Time point of the sample: baseline, week 1 (first vaccination visit). Treatment defined: pre-vaccination baseline after standard-of-care therapy. Newly diagnosed WHO grade 3 or 4 IDH1-mutant, ATRX-lost astrocytomas were identified in the donors. Data came from immunoSEQ multiplex PCR; TCRdb stores just in-frame clones and leaves some out. This sample has some 95,000 clones; around three quarters occur once, and the top ten carry approximately 7.9%. Germline CDR1 SNHLY, CDR2 FYNNEI. The ends were cut back, 4 bases at V and 4 bases at J, with 22 bases in the middle. CDR3 length: 17 amino acids. This clonotype originated in a middle-aged man with glioma. Sequences were derived from PBMCs, sampled from a glioma patient treated with radiotherapy, temozolomide or both. J is TRBJ1-1 and V is TRBV2, with D possibly TRBD1 on 6 matching bases. The CDR3 here is CASSGGQGNYAATEAFF. The CDR3 bases are TGTGCCAGCAGTGGGGGGCAGGGGAATTACGCCGCCACTGAAGCTTTCTTT.